Each of the 19 T cell receptor beta chains below was sequenced from the same sample in a study of cytomegalovirus exposure and HLA in healthy donors. Measured with immunoSEQ multiplex PCR; TCRdb has only the in-frame clones, and not every one. The sample lists tens of thousands of clones; over 85% were seen once. The sample comprised PBMCs. The receptor set was obtained from a woman aged 25 to 45 in good health and CMV-seronegative.

The V gene is TRBV4-1, the J gene TRBJ1-2; tentatively, D is TRBD1 (6 bases). Trimming took off 2 bases at V and 2 bases at J, with 18 bases between the two ends. The CDR3 sequence is 17 residues long. Germline CDR1 MGHRA, CDR2 YSYEKL. The CDR3 DNA reads as TGCGCCAGCAGCCAATTGCCCAGGGGTAACTTAAACTATGGCTACACCTTC. Encoded protein: CASSQLPRGNLNYGYTF.

The chain employs TRBV7-2 and TRBJ1-1; a weak D match, TRBD1 (5 bases). Germline assignment: CDR1 SGHTA and CDR2 FQGNSA. The CDR3 has 16 amino acids. V was pared by 3 bases and J by 6 bases, with 20 bases between. CDR3 loop: CASSLGTSKTSSEAFF. The CDR3 coding sequence is TGTGCCAGCAGCTTGGGGACTTCGAAGACAAGTTCTGAAGCTTTCTTT.

This sequence joins TRBV5-1 and TRBJ2-3, with TRBD1 matching over 12 bases. With V trimmed by 4 bases and J by 1 base, 1 base remained unmatched. There are 15 residues in the CDR3. Germline CDR1 reads SGHRS; CDR2 reads YFSETQ. In DNA form, the CDR3 reads TGCGCCAGCAGCGGGACAGGGGGCGGCACAGATACGCAGTATTTT. Amino acid sequence: CASSGTGGGTDTQYF.

The chain combines TRBV4-1 with TRBJ1-1, with a possible D match to TRBD1 (5 bases). There are 14 residues in the CDR3. V dropped 3 bases and J dropped 6 bases, with 14 bases sitting between them. Germline V gene lookup returns CDR1 MGHRA and CDR2 YSYEKL. CDR3 nucleotide sequence: TGCGCCAGCAGCCAGGGGCGAGGACCCTCTGAAGCTTTCTTT. It specifies CASSQGRGPSEAFF.

This clone was seen only once. V gene TRBV5-1 combines with J gene TRBJ2-2; D ambiguous. Trimming left V 1 base short and J 6 bases short, with 13 bases between. CDR3 size: 15 residues. Germline assignment: CDR1 SGHRS and CDR2 YFSETQ. Here the CDR3 reads CASSLSASVPGELFF. As DNA, the CDR3 is TGCGCCAGCAGCTTGTCCGCGAGTGTTCCCGGGGAGCTGTTTTTT.

This chain connects TRBV5-1 to TRBJ2-3; TRBD1 might be the D (6 bases). Trimming took off 3 bases at V and 6 bases at J, with 17 bases between the two ends. This CDR3 comprises 15 residues. Per the germline V gene, CDR1 is SGHRS and CDR2 is YFSETQ. CDR3 in DNA: TGCGCCAGCAGCTCTTTACAGGGATATCGGGATACGCAGTATTTT. This translates into CASSSLQGYRDTQYF.

V and J are TRBV5-1 and TRBJ2-5; unclear D gene. Per the germline V gene, CDR1 is SGHRS and CDR2 is YFSETQ. V gave up 0 bases and J gave up 1 base, with 4 bases separating them. The CDR3 length is 13 residues. CDR3 amino acids: CASSLEAQETQYF. In DNA, the CDR3 is TGCGCCAGCAGCTTGGAAGCCCAAGAGACCCAGTACTTC.

V gene TRBV20-1 combines with J gene TRBJ1-2; D unclear. The CDR3 extends over 11 amino acids. Germline V gives CDR1 DFQATT, CDR2 SNEGSKA (reference sequence). Trimming shortened V by 0 bases and J by 8 bases, and 7 bases separated the two germline ends. Here the CDR3 DNA reads TGCAGTGCTAGAGATTCAGGAGGCTACACCTTC. Residues: CSARDSGGYTF.

The chain carries TRBV15 and TRBJ2-1; possibly TRBD1 for D (6 bases). This CDR3 is built from 16 residues. Germline-derived CDR1 and CDR2 are LNHNV and YYDKDF (reference sequence). Trimming left V 1 base short and J 1 base short, with 11 bases between. This chain's CDR3 is CATSRAGARSYNEQFF. The DNA of the CDR3 is TGTGCCACCAGCAGAGCAGGGGCTAGGTCCTACAATGAGCAGTTCTTC.

The rearrangement uses TRBV6-6 and TRBJ1-4; tentatively, D is TRBD1 (6 bases). The CDR3 loop spans 15 amino acids. Trimming removed 6 bases from V and 5 bases from J, with 16 bases in between. Germline V gene lookup returns CDR1 MNHNY and CDR2 SVGAGI (reference sequence). DNA of the CDR3: TGTGCCAGCAGCAGGACGATAGGACAGAATGAAAAACTGTTTTTT. Encoded protein: CASSRTIGQNEKLFF.

This clone has only one observation. The V and J genes are TRBV19 and TRBJ1-1; TRBD1 agrees at 9 bases. CDR1 LNHDA and CDR2 SQIVND come from the germline V gene (reference sequence). With V trimmed by 1 base and J by 1 base, 1 base remained unmatched. This CDR3 comprises 15 residues. The DNA for the CDR3 is TGTGCCAGTAGTATAGTGGGACAGGGGAACACTGAAGCTTTCTTT. Translation: CASSIVGQGNTEAFF.

This sequence joins TRBV28 and TRBJ1-1; D perhaps matches TRBD1 (5 bases). The CDR3 runs 13 residues. Germline CDR1 MDHEN, CDR2 SYDVKM. Trimming took 7 bases from V and 1 from J, leaving 10 bases between them. The CDR3 sequence: CASILTANTEAFF. As DNA, the CDR3 is TGTGCCAGCATCCTGACAGCGAACACTGAAGCTTTCTTT. Supplemented by reference TRBV28 and TRBJ1-1, the full variable domain reads DVKVTQSSRYLVKRTGEKVFLECVQDMDHENMFWYRQDPGLGLRLIYFSYDVKMKEKGDIPEGYSVSREKKERFSLILESASTNQTSMYLCASILTANTEAFFGQGTRLTVV.

The chain recombines TRBV11-3 with TRBJ2-1; TRBD2 aligns across 8 bases. V lost 5 bases and J lost 11; bases outside the gene matches: 5. CDR3 length: 12 residues. CDR1 SGHNT and CDR2 YENEEA come from the germline V gene. CDR3 bases: TGTGCCAGCAGCAGTAGCGGGGATAAGCAGTTCTTC. Translated, it gives CASSSSGDKQFF.

The rearrangement links TRBV4-2 to TRBJ2-3, with 11 bases matching TRBD2. After removal of 5 bases from V and 3 bases from J, the junction contained 13 bases not matched to a gene. Germline CDR1 is LGHNA and CDR2 is YNFKEQ. The CDR3 is 18 amino acids. The chain's CDR3 is CASSSKGLAGGLTDTQYF. Here the CDR3 DNA reads TGTGCCAGCAGCTCCAAAGGCCTAGCGGGGGGTCTGACAGATACGCAGTATTTT.

The CDR3 region has the DNA TGTGCCAGCATTCCGACTGGAGAAGAGACCCAGTACTTC. This encodes CASIPTGEETQYF. The rearrangement links TRBV2 to TRBJ2-5; D is uncertain. Trimming left V 7 bases short and J 3 bases short, with 12 bases between. The CDR3 covers 13 residues. In germline, CDR1 is SNHLY, CDR2 FYNNEI.

The chain joins TRBV6-4 to TRBJ2-1, with TRBD1 as a possible D gene (5 bases). Trimming cost V 4 bases and J 6 bases, with 13 bases left between them. The CDR3 is made up of 14 amino acids. The germline CDR1 and CDR2 sequences are MRHNA and SNTAGT. The CDR3 DNA reads TGTGCCAGCAGTGCGGCCGACAGTTCCAATGAGCAGTTCTTC. Residues: CASSAADSSNEQFF.

This chain connects TRBV5-1 to TRBJ2-3; 8 bases line up with TRBD2. The V gene's germline CDR1 is SGHRS and CDR2 YFSETQ. After removal of 0 bases from V and 4 bases from J, the junction contained 4 bases not matched to a gene. CDR3 length equals 15 residues. The CDR3 DNA reads TGCGCCAGCAGCTTGGCGGTAGCGGGGTCAGATACGCAGTATTTT. Encoded protein: CASSLAVAGSDTQYF.

V gene TRBV13 combines with J gene TRBJ2-7, with D tentatively TRBD1 (5 bases). V shed 4 bases and J shed 2 bases, with 21 bases lying between them. CDR1 PRHDT and CDR2 FYEKMQ come from the germline V gene (reference sequence). This CDR3 has 17 amino acids. The CDR3 loop reads CASSSLRDNRKTYEQYF. CDR3 in DNA: TGTGCCAGCAGCTCATTACGAGATAACAGGAAAACCTACGAGCAGTACTTC.

The chain has TRBV19 and TRBJ1-2; 9 bases are a match to TRBD1. This CDR3 has 16 residues. V gave up 6 bases and J gave up 7 bases; unmatched junction bases: 15. Germline V gives CDR1 LNHDA, CDR2 SQIVND (reference sequence). The CDR3 loop is CASSDGTGFLGRGYTF. The DNA of the CDR3 is TGTGCCAGTAGCGACGGGACAGGGTTTTTAGGGCGTGGCTACACCTTC.